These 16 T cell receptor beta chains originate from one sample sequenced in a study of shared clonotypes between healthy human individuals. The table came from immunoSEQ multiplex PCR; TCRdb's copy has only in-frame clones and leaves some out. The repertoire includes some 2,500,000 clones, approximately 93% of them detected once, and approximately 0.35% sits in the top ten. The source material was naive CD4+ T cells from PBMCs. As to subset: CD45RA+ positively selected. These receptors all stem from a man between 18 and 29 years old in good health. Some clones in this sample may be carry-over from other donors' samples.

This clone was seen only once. The CDR3 DNA sequence: TGTGCCAGCAGTGTCGGGCCTGAAGCTTTCTTT. It codes for CASSVGPEAFF. The rearrangement joins TRBV6-1 to TRBJ1-1, with D hard to call. Between the trimmed V and J ends, which lost 4 bases and 6 bases, there was a span of 6 bases. Germline-derived CDR1 and CDR2 are MNHNS and SASEGT. The CDR3 is made up of 11 amino acids.

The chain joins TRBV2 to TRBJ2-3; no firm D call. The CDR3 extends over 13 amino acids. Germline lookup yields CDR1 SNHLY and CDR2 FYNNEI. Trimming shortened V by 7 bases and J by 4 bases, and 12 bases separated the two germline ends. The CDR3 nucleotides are TGTGCCAGCATAATCAGCCCTTCAGATACGCAGTATTTT. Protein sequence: CASIISPSDTQYF.

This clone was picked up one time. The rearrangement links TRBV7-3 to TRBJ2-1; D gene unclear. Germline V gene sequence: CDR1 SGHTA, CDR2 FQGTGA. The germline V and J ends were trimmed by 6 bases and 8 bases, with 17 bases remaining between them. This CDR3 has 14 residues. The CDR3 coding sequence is TGTGCCAGCAGTTTGCTTTTGGACGGCGATGAGCAGTTCTTC. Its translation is CASSLLLDGDEQFF.

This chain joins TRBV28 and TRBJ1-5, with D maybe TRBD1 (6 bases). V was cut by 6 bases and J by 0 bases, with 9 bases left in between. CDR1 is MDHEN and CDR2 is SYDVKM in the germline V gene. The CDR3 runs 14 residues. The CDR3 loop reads CASSGGISNQPQHF. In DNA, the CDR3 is TGTGCCAGCAGCGGGGGCATTAGCAATCAGCCCCAGCATTTT.

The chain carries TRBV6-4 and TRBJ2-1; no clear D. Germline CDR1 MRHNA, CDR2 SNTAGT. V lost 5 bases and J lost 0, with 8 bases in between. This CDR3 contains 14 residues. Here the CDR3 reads CASSPGSSYNEQFF. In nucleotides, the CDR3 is TGTGCCAGCAGTCCCGGTTCCTCCTACAATGAGCAGTTCTTC.

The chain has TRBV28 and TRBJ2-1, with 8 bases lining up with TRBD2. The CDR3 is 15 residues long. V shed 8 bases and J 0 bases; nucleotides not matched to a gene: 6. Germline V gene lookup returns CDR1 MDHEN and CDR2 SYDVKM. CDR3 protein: CASAGLAGSYNEQFF. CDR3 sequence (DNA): TGTGCCAGCGCCGGCCTAGCGGGCTCCTACAATGAGCAGTTCTTC.

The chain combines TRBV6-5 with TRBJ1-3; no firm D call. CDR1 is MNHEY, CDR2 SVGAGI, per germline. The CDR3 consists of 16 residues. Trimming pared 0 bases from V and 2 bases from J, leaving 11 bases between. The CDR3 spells CASSYSMPETGNTIYF. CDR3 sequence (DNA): TGTGCCAGCAGTTACTCGATGCCGGAAACTGGAAACACCATATATTTT.

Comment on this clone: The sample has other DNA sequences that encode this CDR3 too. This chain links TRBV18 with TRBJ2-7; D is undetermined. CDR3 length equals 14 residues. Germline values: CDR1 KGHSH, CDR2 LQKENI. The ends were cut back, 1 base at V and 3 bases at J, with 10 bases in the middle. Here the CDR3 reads CASSPRRSSYEQYF. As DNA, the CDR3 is TGTGCCAGCTCACCACGAAGATCCAGCTACGAGCAGTACTTC.

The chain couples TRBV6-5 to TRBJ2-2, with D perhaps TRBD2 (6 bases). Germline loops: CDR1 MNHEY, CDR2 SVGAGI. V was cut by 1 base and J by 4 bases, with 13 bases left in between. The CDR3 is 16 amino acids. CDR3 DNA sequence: TGTGCCAGCAGTTACTATCGGGGGAAGGCCACCGGGGAGCTGTTTTTT. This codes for CASSYYRGKATGELFF.

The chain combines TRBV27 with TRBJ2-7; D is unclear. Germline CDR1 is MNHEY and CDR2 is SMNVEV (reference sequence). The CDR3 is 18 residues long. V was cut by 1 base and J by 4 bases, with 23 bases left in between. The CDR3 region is CASSLFPRPEYEAYEQYF. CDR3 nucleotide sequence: TGTGCCAGCAGTTTATTCCCGAGGCCGGAATATGAAGCTTACGAGCAGTACTTC.

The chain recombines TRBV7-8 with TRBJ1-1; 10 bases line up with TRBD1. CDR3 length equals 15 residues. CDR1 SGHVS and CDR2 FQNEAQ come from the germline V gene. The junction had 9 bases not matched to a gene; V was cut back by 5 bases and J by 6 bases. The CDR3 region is CASSHRDRGSAEAFF. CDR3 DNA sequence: TGTGCCAGCAGCCACCGGGACAGGGGAAGCGCTGAAGCTTTCTTT.

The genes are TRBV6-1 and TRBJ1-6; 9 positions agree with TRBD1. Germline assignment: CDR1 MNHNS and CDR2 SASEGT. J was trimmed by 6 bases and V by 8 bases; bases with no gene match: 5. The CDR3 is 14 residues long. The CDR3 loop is CASVGTGSNSPLHF. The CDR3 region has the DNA TGTGCCAGCGTTGGGACAGGGAGTAATTCACCCCTCCACTTT.

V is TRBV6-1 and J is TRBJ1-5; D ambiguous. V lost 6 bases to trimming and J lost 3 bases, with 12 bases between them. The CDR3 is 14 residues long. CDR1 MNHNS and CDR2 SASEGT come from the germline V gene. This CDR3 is CASSPTENNQPQHF. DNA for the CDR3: TGTGCCAGCAGCCCGACGGAGAACAATCAGCCCCAGCATTTT.

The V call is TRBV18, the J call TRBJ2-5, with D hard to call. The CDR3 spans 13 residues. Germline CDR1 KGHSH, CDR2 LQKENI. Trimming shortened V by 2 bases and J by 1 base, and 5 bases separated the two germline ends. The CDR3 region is CASSPEFQETQYF. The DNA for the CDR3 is TGTGCCAGCTCACCAGAATTCCAAGAGACCCAGTACTTC.

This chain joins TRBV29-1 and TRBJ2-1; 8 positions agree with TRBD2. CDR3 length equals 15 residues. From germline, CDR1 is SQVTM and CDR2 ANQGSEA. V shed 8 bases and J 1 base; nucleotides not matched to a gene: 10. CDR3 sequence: CSTPGLAPSYNEQFF. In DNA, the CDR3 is TGCAGCACTCCAGGACTAGCCCCTTCCTACAATGAGCAGTTCTTC.

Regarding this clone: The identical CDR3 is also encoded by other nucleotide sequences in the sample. CDR3 bases: TGTGCCAGCAGCGTAGGAGGGGACTCCTACAATGAGCAGTTCTTC. Its translation is CASSVGGDSYNEQFF. This chain links TRBV9 with TRBJ2-1; D may match TRBD1 or TRBD2 (5 bases each). The germline V gene encodes CDR1 SGDLS and CDR2 YYNGEE. CDR3 length: 15 residues. V lost 0 bases and J lost 0, with 7 bases in between.